This TCR beta chain came from a study of blood T cell repertoires in COVID-19. Study background: PBMCs, B-cell-depleted T cells, or T cells were the source of the cDNA or gDNA that made up the material.

The CDR3 has 14 amino acids. Germline-derived CDR1 and CDR2 are SGHNT and YYREEE (reference sequence). Trimming removed 6 bases from V and 5 bases from J; junction bases left unmatched: 8. Assay: immunoSEQ multiplex PCR; the TCRdb copy retains only in-frame clones and omits some. Of 150,000 to 200,000 clones in the sample, approximately 83% were seen once. Material: peripheral blood. The sequence derives from a man between 65 and 79 years old who had recovered from COVID-19. The gene calls are TRBV5-4 and TRBJ2-3; TRBD2 matches at 8 bases. The CDR3 DNA is TGTGCCAGCAAAGGAGCGGGAGCGGTAGATACGCAGTATTTT. Translation gives CASKGAGAVDTQYF.